One and the same sample provided the 9 T cell receptor beta chains below, sequenced in a study of shared clonotypes between healthy human individuals. Repertoires were generated with immunoSEQ multiplex PCR, while TCRdb's copy carries only in-frame clones and drops some. The sample holds over a million clones, 95% to 99% seen once. Sequenced material: naive CD4+ T cells sorted from blood. Described subset: CD45RA+ positively selected. The receptors come from a man between 25 and 39 years old in good health.

This clone is a singleton in its sample. The chain is built from TRBV7-8 and TRBJ2-5; D perhaps matches TRBD1 (5 bases). The germline V gene has CDR1 SGHVS and CDR2 FQNEAQ. The CDR3 has 16 residues. V gave up 3 bases and J gave up 5 bases, with 19 bases separating them. This CDR3 reads CASSFRLGKPGETQYF. DNA for the CDR3: TGTGCCAGCAGCTTTCGATTAGGCAAGCCAGGGGAGACCCAGTACTTC.

The chain carries TRBV27 and TRBJ1-1, with a possible D match to TRBD1 (5 bases). In germline, CDR1 is MNHEY, CDR2 SMNVEV (reference sequence). V was pared by 3 bases and J by 0 bases, with 17 bases between. The CDR3 runs to 17 residues. The DNA of the CDR3 is TGTGCCAGCAGTTTGGACCCCACAGGACGGCTGAACACTGAAGCTTTCTTT. Amino acid sequence: CASSLDPTGRLNTEAFF.

This clone has only one observation. The V and J genes are TRBV27 and TRBJ1-2, with 8 bases identical to TRBD1. The CDR3 runs 15 residues. V shed 5 bases and J 7 bases; nucleotides not matched to a gene: 12. Germline CDR1 and CDR2: MNHEY and SMNVEV (reference sequence). The CDR3 here is CASSPSGGVYIGYTF. The CDR3 DNA reads as TGTGCCAGCAGTCCCTCAGGGGGCGTGTATATTGGCTACACCTTC.

This chain links TRBV10-1 with TRBJ1-5; D is unclear. Germline CDR1 WNHNN, CDR2 SYGVQD (reference sequence). The CDR3 runs 13 residues. The V end was cut by 2 bases, the J end by 9 bases, with 11 bases between. Written as DNA, the CDR3 is TGCGCCAGCAGTGAGGGGGTCGGAGGGCCCCAGCATTTT. The encoded protein is CASSEGVGGPQHF.

This chain uses TRBV9 with TRBJ2-3, with TRBD2 matching 7 bases. The CDR3 is 16 amino acids. The V and J ends lost 3 bases and 1 base, in that order; junction bases with no gene match: 8. Germline-derived CDR1 and CDR2 are SGDLS and YYNGEE. As DNA, the CDR3 is TGTGCCAGCAGCGCCCGTGGGACTACTGGCACAGATACGCAGTATTTT. It codes for CASSARGTTGTDTQYF.

The genes are TRBV28 and TRBJ2-7; D is possibly TRBD1 (6 bases). This CDR3 spans 14 amino acids. The V gene's germline CDR1 is MDHEN and CDR2 SYDVKM. The V end lost 6 bases, the J end lost 6 bases, and 18 bases lay between the germline ends. The CDR3 sequence: CASRYLYRDGEQYF. CDR3 in DNA: TGTGCCAGCAGATATCTGTACAGGGATGGCGAGCAGTACTTC.

This clone was recorded once. This chain links TRBV5-6 with TRBJ2-7; D is undetermined. The CDR3 has 13 residues. Germline CDR1 and CDR2: SGHDT and YYEEEE. V gave up 4 bases and J gave up 6 bases, with 14 bases separating them. CDR3 nucleotide sequence: TGTGCCAGCAGCGTCCGGGCCTACCGCGAGCAGTACTTC. Its protein product is CASSVRAYREQYF.

The V and J genes are TRBV9 and TRBJ2-7, with TRBD1 as a possible D gene (6 bases). V lost 3 bases and J 3 bases, leaving 13 bases between the germline ends. The germline gives CDR1 SGDLS, CDR2 YYNGEE. The CDR3 has 14 residues. The CDR3 region is CASSAGGPNYEQYF. In DNA form, the CDR3 reads TGTGCCAGCAGCGCTGGGGGCCCGAACTACGAGCAGTACTTC.

The gene calls are TRBV5-8 and TRBJ2-6; 7 bases match TRBD1. The CDR3 has 17 amino acids. Losses at the gene ends were 0 bases for V and 4 bases for J; bases not matched to a gene: 7. Germline V CDR1 and CDR2: SGHTS, YDEGEE. The CDR3 reads CASSLGQGMDGANVLTF. The CDR3 DNA follows: TGTGCCAGCAGCTTGGGACAGGGTATGGACGGGGCCAACGTCCTGACTTTC.